This is a list of T cell receptor beta chains from one sample in a study of blood T cell repertoires in COVID-19. Sequencing used immunoSEQ multiplex PCR; TCRdb keeps in-frame clones, though not all of them. The table has 250,000 or so clones, 86% seen once. Sample: peripheral blood. Every receptor here comes from a man younger than 45 with active or convalescent COVID-19. Each CDR3 is given with its conserved first and last residue. A D gene is named only where the DNA matches it firmly. For some rows the clone size is stated as once, few or many, or as a class when expanded; others skip it.

v_gene,abundance,j_gene,d_gene,CDR3aa,CDR3nt
TRBV4-1,-,TRBJ1-3,TRBD1,CASSVSPGQIGNTIYF,TGCGCCAGCAGCGTAAGCCCGGGACAGATAGGAAACACCATATATTTT
TRBV6-1,-,TRBJ2-3,-,CASSEELVKDTQYF,TGTGCCAGCAGTGAAGAACTAGTTAAAGATACGCAGTATTTT
TRBV5-4,-,TRBJ2-1,TRBD2,CASSSPPAGGLGEQFF,TGTGCCAGCAGCTCCCCTCCAGCGGGGGGGTTAGGGGAGCAGTTCTTC
TRBV6-5,-,TRBJ1-3,-,CASTRGPGNTIYF,TGTGCCAGTACAAGAGGGCCTGGAAACACCATATATTTT
TRBV6-1,-,TRBJ1-2,-,CASSEALLGGLGYTF,TGTGCCAGCAGTGAAGCGCTTCTCGGGGGGCTTGGCTACACCTTC
TRBV7-9,-,TRBJ1-5,-,CASSLATGFNQPQHF,TGTGCCAGCAGCTTGGCGACAGGTTTCAATCAGCCCCAGCATTTT
TRBV19,-,TRBJ2-3,TRBD2,CASSTGLAGADTQYF,TGTGCCAGTAGTACCGGACTAGCGGGGGCAGATACGCAGTATTTT
TRBV30,few,TRBJ2-3,-,CAWEFSFGTSADTQYF,TGTGCCTGGGAATTTTCTTTTGGGACTTCTGCGGATACGCAGTATTTT
TRBV18,-,TRBJ2-1,-,CASSDRDNNEQFF,TGTGCCAGCTCTGATAGGGACAACAATGAGCAGTTCTTC
TRBV9,-,TRBJ2-7,TRBD1,CASSREGQAVSYEQYF,TGTGCCAGCAGCCGAGAGGGACAGGCGGTATCCTACGAGCAGTACTTC
TRBV5-1,-,TRBJ1-3,-,CASSPSGGQTIYF,TGCGCCAGCAGCCCATCCGGGGGGCAGACCATATATTTT
TRBV5-4,-,TRBJ1-2,-,CASSLQGQGIRGYTF,TGTGCCAGCAGCTTGCAGGGGCAGGGGATCCGCGGCTACACCTTC
TRBV13,-,TRBJ2-7,TRBD2,CASSAAGGLLDEQYF,TGTGCCAGCAGCGCCGCGGGGGGGCTGTTGGACGAGCAGTACTTC
TRBV6-5,once,TRBJ1-5,-,CASSYSGNQPQNF,TGTGCCAGCAGTTATTCGGGAAATCAGCCCCAGAATTTT
TRBV2,-,TRBJ2-7,-,CAIHQRSSYEQYF,TGTGCCATCCACCAAAGGAGCTCCTACGAGCAGTACTTC
TRBV18,-,TRBJ1-1,-,CASTQTGRNTEAFF,TGTGCCAGCACCCAAACAGGGCGGAACACTGAAGCTTTCTTT
TRBV3-1/TRBV3-2,-,TRBJ1-5,-,CASSQVNGPPQHF,TGTGCCAGCAGCCAAGTTAATGGGCCGCCCCAGCATTTT
TRBV10-1,-,TRBJ1-1,-,CASSDRLENTEAFF,TGCGCCAGCAGTGACAGACTGGAGAACACTGAAGCTTTCTTT
TRBV9,-,TRBJ1-2,-,CASSAPGTERGYGYTF,TGTGCCAGCAGCGCCCCGGGAACGGAGCGGGGCTATGGCTACACCTTC
TRBV5-3,-,TRBJ2-7,-,CARSLFEGSPYEQYF,TGTGCCAGAAGCTTGTTTGAGGGTTCCCCCTACGAGCAGTACTTC
TRBV5-1,-,TRBJ1-4,-,CASSLRGQMNEKLFF,TGCGCCAGCAGCTTGAGAGGACAGATGAATGAAAAACTGTTTTTT
TRBV5-4,-,TRBJ1-6,TRBD1,CASSLGQGAVNSPLHF,TGTGCCAGCAGCTTGGGTCAGGGGGCGGTTAATTCACCCCTCCACTTT
TRBV6-5,-,TRBJ1-1,-,CASSYSSVPGYTGAFF,TGTGCCAGCAGTTACTCGAGTGTCCCCGGGTACACTGGAGCTTTCTTT
TRBV5-1,-,TRBJ2-1,TRBD1,CASSPRTGLNEQFF,TGCGCCAGCAGCCCGAGGACAGGGTTGAATGAGCAGTTCTTC
TRBV12-3/TRBV12-4,-,TRBJ1-2,TRBD1,CASTRTGDGYTF,TGTGCCAGCACTCGGACAGGGGACGGCTACACCTTC
TRBV27,-,TRBJ2-7,-,CASRGAGPTYEQYF,TGTGCCAGCCGAGGGGCGGGACCCACCTACGAGCAGTACTTC
TRBV12-3/TRBV12-4,-,TRBJ2-7,-,CASSLIGGYEQYF,TGTGCCAGCAGTTTAATCGGGGGCTACGAGCAGTACTTC
TRBV18,few,TRBJ2-5,-,CASSPPAGEETQYF,TGTGCCAGCTCACCACCGGCAGGGGAAGAGACCCAGTACTTC
TRBV7-2,-,TRBJ2-1,TRBD2,CASSFSGGADEQFF,TGTGCCAGCAGCTTCAGCGGGGGGGCCGATGAGCAGTTCTTC
TRBV5-1,-,TRBJ1-1,-,CASSSFERGSTEAFF,TGCGCCAGCAGCTCCTTTGAAAGGGGAAGCACTGAAGCTTTCTTT
TRBV11-3,-,TRBJ1-5,-,CASSAMRGLNQPQHF,TGTGCCAGCAGCGCCATGCGGGGTTTGAATCAGCCCCAGCATTTT
TRBV6-5,-,TRBJ2-3,TRBD1,CASSRGGPVDTQYF,TGTGCCAGCAGTCGAGGGGGCCCCGTAGATACGCAGTATTTT
TRBV5-4,-,TRBJ1-2,-,CASSFWPDGYTF,TGTGCCAGCAGCTTCTGGCCCGATGGCTACACCTTC
TRBV4-1,-,TRBJ2-1,-,CASSQDGSGQLNYNEQFF,TGCGCCAGCAGCCAAGATGGGTCTGGACAGTTAAACTACAATGAGCAGTTCTTC
TRBV19,-,TRBJ1-1,-,CASSWGQNTEAFF,TGTGCCAGTAGCTGGGGACAGAACACTGAAGCTTTCTTT
TRBV4-2,-,TRBJ2-3,-,CASSQVEGTQYF,TGTGCCAGCAGCCAAGTGGAGGGTACGCAGTATTTT
TRBV2,once,TRBJ1-1,-,CASRGDIGTEAFF,TGTGCCAGCAGGGGGGACATCGGCACTGAAGCTTTCTTT
TRBV6-1,few,TRBJ2-5,TRBD2,CASSEAGGQETQYF,TGTGCCAGCAGTGAAGCGGGGGGGCAAGAGACCCAGTACTTC
TRBV4-1,-,TRBJ1-2,-,CASSQEAREGWGYTF,TGCGCCAGCAGCCAAGAGGCCCGGGAGGGGTGGGGCTACACCTTC
TRBV15,-,TRBJ1-1,TRBD1,CATSWDRNTEAFF,TGTGCCACCAGCTGGGACAGGAACACTGAAGCTTTCTTT
TRBV28,-,TRBJ2-1,-,CASSRGARGVTYNEQFF,TGTGCCAGCAGTCGGGGGGCAAGGGGAGTCACCTACAATGAGCAGTTCTTC
TRBV2,-,TRBJ1-1,-,CASSEAGARLSTEAFF,TGTGCCAGCAGTGAAGCAGGGGCACGATTGAGCACTGAAGCTTTCTTT
TRBV28,-,TRBJ1-2,-,CASSLQGSNYGYTF,TGTGCCAGCAGTTTACAGGGTTCTAACTATGGCTACACCTTC
TRBV18,-,TRBJ1-1,TRBD1,CASSDRGVGSTEAFF,TGTGCCAGCTCAGACAGGGGGGTCGGGAGCACTGAAGCTTTCTTT
TRBV10-3,once,TRBJ2-7,TRBD1,CAISVEAGGNEQYF,TGTGCCATCAGTGTCGAGGCAGGGGGCAACGAGCAGTACTTC
TRBV2,-,TRBJ2-3,-,CASNTVRFTDTQYF,TGTGCCAGCAACACAGTCCGATTCACAGATACGCAGTATTTT
TRBV7-2,-,TRBJ2-7,-,CASSAGTVVTYEQYF,TGTGCCAGCAGCGCGGGGACTGTTGTAACCTACGAGCAGTACTTC
TRBV6-1,-,TRBJ1-5,TRBD1,CASSEATGPSQPQHF,TGTGCCAGCAGTGAAGCGACAGGGCCGAGTCAGCCCCAGCATTTT
TRBV7-2,-,TRBJ2-1,TRBD1,CASSPTGYEQFF,TGTGCCAGCAGCCCGACAGGGTACGAGCAGTTCTTC
TRBV19,once,TRBJ2-4,-,CASSIRGRDIQYF,TGTGCCAGTAGTATTCGGGGAAGGGACATTCAGTACTTC
TRBV30,few,TRBJ1-1,-,CAWSVHRAFF,TGTGCCTGGAGTGTACACCGAGCTTTCTTT
TRBV9,-,TRBJ1-2,-,CASSQGQRGGYTF,TGTGCCAGCAGTCAAGGACAGCGAGGTGGCTACACCTTC
TRBV5-6,-,TRBJ2-1,TRBD1,CASSWGTGHNEQFF,TGTGCCAGCAGCTGGGGGACAGGACACAATGAGCAGTTCTTC
TRBV29-1,-,TRBJ2-7,TRBD2,CSVDSVDSGVYEQYF,TGCAGCGTTGATTCCGTTGATAGCGGGGTTTACGAGCAGTACTTC